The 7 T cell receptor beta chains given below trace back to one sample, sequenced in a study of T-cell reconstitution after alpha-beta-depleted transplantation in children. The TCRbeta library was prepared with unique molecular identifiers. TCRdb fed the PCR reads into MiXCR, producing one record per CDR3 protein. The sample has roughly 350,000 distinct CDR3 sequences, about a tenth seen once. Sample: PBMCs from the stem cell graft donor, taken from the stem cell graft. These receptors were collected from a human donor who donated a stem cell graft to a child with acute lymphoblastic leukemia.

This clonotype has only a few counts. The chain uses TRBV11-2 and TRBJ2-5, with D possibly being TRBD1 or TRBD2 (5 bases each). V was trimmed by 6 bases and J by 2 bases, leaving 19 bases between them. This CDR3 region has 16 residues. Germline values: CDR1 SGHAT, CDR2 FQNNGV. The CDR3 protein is CASRPSGASLQETQYF. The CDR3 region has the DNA TGTGCCAGCAGGCCCTCTGGGGCTAGCCTGCAAGAGACCCAGTACTTC.

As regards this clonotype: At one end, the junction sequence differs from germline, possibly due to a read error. In nucleotides, the CDR3 is TGTGCCTGCAGCCTGGGATTAGCGAGGAGTCTAGCCAAAAACATTCAGTACTTC. This sequence encodes CACSLGLARSLAKNIQYF. The genes are TRBV12-3 or TRBV12-4 and TRBJ2-4; a possible D gene is TRBD2 (5 bases). The CDR3 loop spans 18 amino acids.

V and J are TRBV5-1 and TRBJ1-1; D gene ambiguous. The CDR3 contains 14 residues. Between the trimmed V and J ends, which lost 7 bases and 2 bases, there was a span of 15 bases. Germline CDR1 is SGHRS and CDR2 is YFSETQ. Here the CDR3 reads CASSPGPGNTEAFF. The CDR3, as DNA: TGCGCCAGCTCCCCCGGTCCGGGCAACACTGAAGCTTTCTTT.

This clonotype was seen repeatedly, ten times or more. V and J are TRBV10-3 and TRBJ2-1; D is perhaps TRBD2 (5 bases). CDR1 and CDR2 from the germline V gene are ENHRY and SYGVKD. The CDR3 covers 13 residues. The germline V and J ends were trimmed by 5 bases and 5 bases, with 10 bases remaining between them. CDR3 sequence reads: CAISLSGDNEQFF. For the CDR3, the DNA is TGTGCCATCAGTCTGAGCGGCGACAATGAGCAGTTCTTC.

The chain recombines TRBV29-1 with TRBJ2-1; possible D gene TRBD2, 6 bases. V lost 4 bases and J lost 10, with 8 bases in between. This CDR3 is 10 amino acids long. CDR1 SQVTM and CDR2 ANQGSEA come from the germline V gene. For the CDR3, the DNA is TGCAGCGTTGGACTAGTCGAGCAGTTCTTC. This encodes CSVGLVEQFF.

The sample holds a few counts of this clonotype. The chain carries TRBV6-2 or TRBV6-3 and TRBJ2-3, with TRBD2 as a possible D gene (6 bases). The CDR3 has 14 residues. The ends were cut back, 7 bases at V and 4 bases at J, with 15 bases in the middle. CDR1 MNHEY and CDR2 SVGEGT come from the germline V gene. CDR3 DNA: TGTGCCAGCAACCGGGACTTCCTTGCAGATACGCAGTATTTT. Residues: CASNRDFLADTQYF.

The DNA for the CDR3 is TGCGCCAGCAGCCTGGGGGGGAGTTGGTCCGATACGCAGTATTTT. It codes for CASSLGGSWSDTQYF. The rearrangement joins TRBV5-1 to TRBJ2-3, with TRBD2 matching 7 bases. The ends lost 4 bases at V and 6 bases at J; junction bases unmatched: 11. Germline V gene lookup returns CDR1 SGHRS and CDR2 YFSETQ. The CDR3 is 15 amino acids.